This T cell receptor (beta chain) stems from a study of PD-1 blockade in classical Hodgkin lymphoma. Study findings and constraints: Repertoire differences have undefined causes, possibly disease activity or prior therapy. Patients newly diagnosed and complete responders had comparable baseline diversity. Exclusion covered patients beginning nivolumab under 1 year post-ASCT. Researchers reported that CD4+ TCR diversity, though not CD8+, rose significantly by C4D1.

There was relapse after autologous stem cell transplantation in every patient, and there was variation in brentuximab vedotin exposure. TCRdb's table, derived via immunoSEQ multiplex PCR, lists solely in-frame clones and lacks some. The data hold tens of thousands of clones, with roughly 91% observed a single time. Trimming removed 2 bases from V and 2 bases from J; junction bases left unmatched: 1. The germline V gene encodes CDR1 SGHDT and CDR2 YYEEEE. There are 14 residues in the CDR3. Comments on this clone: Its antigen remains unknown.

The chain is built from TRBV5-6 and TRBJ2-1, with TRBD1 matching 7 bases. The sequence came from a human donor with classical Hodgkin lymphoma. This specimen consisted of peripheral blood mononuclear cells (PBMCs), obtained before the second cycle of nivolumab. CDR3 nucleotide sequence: TGTGCCAGCAGCTTTCAGGGGGCCTACAATGAGCAGTTCTTC. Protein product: CASSFQGAYNEQFF.